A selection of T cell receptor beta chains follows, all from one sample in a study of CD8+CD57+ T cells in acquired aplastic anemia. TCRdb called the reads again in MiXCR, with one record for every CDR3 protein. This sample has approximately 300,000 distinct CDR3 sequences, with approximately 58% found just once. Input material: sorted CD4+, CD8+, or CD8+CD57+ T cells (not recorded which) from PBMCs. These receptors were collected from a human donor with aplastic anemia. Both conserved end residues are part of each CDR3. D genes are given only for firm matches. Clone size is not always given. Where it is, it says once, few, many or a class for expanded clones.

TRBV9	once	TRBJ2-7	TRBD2	CASSVGAGGAYEQYF	TGTGCCAGCAGCGTAGGGGCGGGAGGTGCCTACGAGCAGTACTTC
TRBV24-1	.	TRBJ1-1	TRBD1	CATSRTGEVAFF	TGTGCCACCAGCAGGACAGGGGAGGTGGCTTTCTTT
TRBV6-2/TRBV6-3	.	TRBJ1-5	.	CASSTLAGAQETQHF	TGTGCCAGCAGTACATTAGCGGGGGCCCAAGAGACCCAGCATTTT
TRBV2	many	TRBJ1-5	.	CASKDGRGGGPQHF	TGTGCCAGCAAGGACGGAAGGGGAGGGGGGCCCCAGCATTTT
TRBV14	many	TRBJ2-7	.	CASSQDPSSPQYF	TGTGCCAGCAGCCAAGACCCTAGCTCCCCCCAGTACTTC
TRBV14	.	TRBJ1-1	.	CASSHQGGTEAFF	TGTGCCAGCAGCCACCAGGGCGGCACTGAAGCTTTCTTT
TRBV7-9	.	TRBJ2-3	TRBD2	CASSIAGTSDTQYF	TGTGCCAGCAGCATAGCGGGGACATCAGATACGCAGTATTTT
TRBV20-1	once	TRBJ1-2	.	CSATLTANNYGYTF	TGCAGTGCTACCTTGACAGCGAACAACTATGGCTACACCTTC
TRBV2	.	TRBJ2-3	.	CASRDVRTDTQYF	TGTGCCAGCAGGGACGTACGCACAGATACGCAGTATTTT
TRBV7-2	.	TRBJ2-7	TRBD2	CASSVREVYEQYF	TGTGCCAGCAGCGTACGGGAGGTCTACGAGCAGTACTTC
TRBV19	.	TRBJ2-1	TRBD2	CASQLGGAYNEQFF	TGTGCCAGTCAATTGGGGGGGGCCTACAATGAGCAGTTCTTC
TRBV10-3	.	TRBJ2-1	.	CAISESRDYNEQFF	TGTGCCATCAGTGAGTCCCGGGATTACAATGAGCAGTTCTTC
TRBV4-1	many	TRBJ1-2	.	CASSQRVDISYGYTF	TGCGCCAGCAGCCAACGAGTGGACATCTCCTATGGCTACACCTTC
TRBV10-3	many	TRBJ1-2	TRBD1	CATRQGDYGYTF	TGTGCCACCAGACAGGGTGACTATGGCTACACCTTC
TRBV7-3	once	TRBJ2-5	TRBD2	CASSYSSGGETQYF	TGTGCCAGCAGCTACTCGAGCGGGGGGGAGACCCAGTACTTC
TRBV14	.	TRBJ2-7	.	CASSLSRWDEQYF	TGTGCCAGCAGCCTGTCCCGGTGGGACGAGCAGTACTTC
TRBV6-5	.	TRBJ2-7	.	CASSPHGPNLSYEQYF	TGTGCCAGCAGTCCCCACGGGCCCAATCTCTCCTACGAGCAGTACTTC
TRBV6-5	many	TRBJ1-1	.	CASGRGITEAFF	TGTGCCAGTGGCCGTGGGATCACTGAAGCTTTCTTT
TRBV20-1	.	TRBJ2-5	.	CSAKRAGQETQYF	TGCAGTGCTAAAAGAGCGGGTCAAGAGACCCAGTACTTC
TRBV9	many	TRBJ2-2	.	CASSSGPTGELFF	TGTGCCAGCAGCTCAGGGCCTACCGGGGAGCTGTTTTTT
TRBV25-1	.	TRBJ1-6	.	CASSEDQLYTNSPLHF	TGTGCCAGCAGTGAAGACCAGCTCTATACTAATTCACCCCTCCACTTT
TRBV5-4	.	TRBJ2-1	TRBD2	CASTGTSGVYNEQFF	TGTGCCAGCACCGGAACTAGCGGGGTCTACAATGAGCAGTTCTTC
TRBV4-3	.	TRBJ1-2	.	CASSQVAEGNYGYTF	TGCGCCAGCAGCCAAGTTGCTGAAGGGAACTATGGCTACACCTTC
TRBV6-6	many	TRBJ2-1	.	CASSYIGQGNEQFF	TGTGCCAGCAGTTACATCGGACAAGGCAATGAGCAGTTCTTC
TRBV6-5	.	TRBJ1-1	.	CASSYGDTEAFF	TGTGCCAGCAGTTATGGGGACACTGAAGCCTTCTTT
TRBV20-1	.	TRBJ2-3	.	CSVPTGSTDTQYF	TGCAGTGTTCCGACAGGTAGCACAGATACGCAGTATTTT
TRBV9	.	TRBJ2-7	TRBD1	CASSSTGLTYEQYF	TGTGCCAGCAGCTCGACAGGGCTGACCTACGAGCAGTACTTC
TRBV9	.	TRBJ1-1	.	CASSEGGYEAFF	TGTGCCAGCAGCGAGGGGGGGTATGAAGCTTTCTTT
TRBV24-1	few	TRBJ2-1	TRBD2	CATAGTSGSGSYNEQFF	TGTGCCACCGCCGGGACTAGCGGGAGCGGTTCCTACAATGAGCAGTTCTTC
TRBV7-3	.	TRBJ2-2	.	CASSAVANGELFF	TGTGCCAGCAGCGCCGTCGCTAACGGGGAGCTGTTTTTT
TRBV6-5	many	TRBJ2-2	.	CASSYYGQSAGELFF	TGTGCCAGCAGTTACTATGGACAAAGCGCCGGGGAGCTGTTTTTT
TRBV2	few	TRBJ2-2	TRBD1	CASRGQGGGELFF	TGTGCCAGCAGAGGACAGGGTGGCGGGGAGCTGTTTTTT
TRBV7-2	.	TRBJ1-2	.	CASRKQEVEGYTF	TGTGCCAGCAGGAAACAGGAGGTTGAGGGCTACACCTTC
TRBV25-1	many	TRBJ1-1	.	CASSPPPGDTEAFF	TGTGCCAGCAGTCCCCCCCCGGGGGACACTGAAGCTTTCTTT
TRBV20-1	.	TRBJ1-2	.	CSARWGDGYTF	TGCAGTGCTAGGTGGGGAGACGGCTACACCTTC
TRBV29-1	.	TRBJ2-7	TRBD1	CSVGTGDEQYF	TGCAGCGTCGGGACAGGTGACGAGCAGTACTTC
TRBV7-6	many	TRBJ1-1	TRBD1	CASSLGTGLNTEAFF	TGTGCCAGCAGCTTAGGGACAGGGCTAAACACTGAAGCTTTCTTT
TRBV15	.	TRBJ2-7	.	CATSAGQSRIDEQYF	TGTGCCACCAGCGCAGGACAGAGTCGGATCGACGAGCAGTACTTC
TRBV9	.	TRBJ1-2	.	CASSVVENYGYTF	TGTGCCAGCAGCGTAGTGGAGAACTATGGCTACACCTTC
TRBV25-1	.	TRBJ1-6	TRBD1	CASSALTGVNPPLHF	TGTGCCAGCAGTGCGCTGACAGGGGTTAATCCACCCCTCCACTTT
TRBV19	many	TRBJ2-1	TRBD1	CASSVDPPGGWSYNEQFF	TGTGCCAGTAGTGTTGACCCTCCAGGGGGCTGGTCCTACAATGAGCAGTTCTTC
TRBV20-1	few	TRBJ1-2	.	CSARMGGAGYTF	TGCAGTGCTAGAATGGGGGGGGCTGGCTACACCTTC
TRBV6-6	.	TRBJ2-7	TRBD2	CASSPKGVAGDLYEQYF	TGTGCCAGCTCTCCCAAGGGAGTAGCGGGAGACTTGTACGAGCAGTACTTC
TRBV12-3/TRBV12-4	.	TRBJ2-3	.	CASSLALGMGTSTDTQYF	TGTGCCAGCAGTTTAGCGCTGGGTATGGGGACTAGCACAGATACGCAGTATTTT